This TCR beta chain was sequenced during a study of Ad26.COV2.S vaccination and SARS-CoV-2 variants. General study findings and limits: Measurement of non-spike TCR breadth gave similar results in vaccine and placebo recipients. Breadth and depth estimates from TCRs may understate total T cell responses.

There are 16 residues in the CDR3. In germline, CDR1 is LGHNA, CDR2 YSLEER. Trimming stripped 4 bases from V and 0 bases from J, with 13 bases between. A note on this clone: Antigen unknown.

Treatment meaning: roughly 20 received Ad26.COV2.S at low or high dose, single or two shots; five or six received placebo; per-sample allocation not given. Samples were taken on day 63 after the first vaccine or placebo injection. Data came from immunoSEQ multiplex PCR; TCRdb stores just in-frame clones and leaves some out. The sample contains about 350,000 clones, around 88% of which appear only once. The sample here was peripheral blood, taken in a trial of Ad26.COV2.S vaccine versus placebo. The receptor's source is a person between 18 and 65 years old who received the Ad26.COV2.S COVID-19 vaccine or a placebo. V is TRBV4-3 and J is TRBJ1-3, with unresolved D. The CDR3 DNA reads as TGCGCCAGCAGCCGAGAGGTTTCCAGCTCTGGAAACACCATATATTTT. Amino acid sequence: CASSREVSSSGNTIYF.